Below, 27 T cell receptor beta chains from the same sample are listed, as sequenced in a study of blood T cell repertoires in COVID-19. Only in-frame clones appear in the TCRdb table, and some are missing; sequencing was by immunoSEQ multiplex PCR. Here the sample spans about 300,000 clones, roughly 86% being singletons. Sequenced input: peripheral blood. All receptors derive from a young woman with COVID-19, enrolled during active disease.

The chain uses TRBV7-9 and TRBJ2-1; TRBD2 matches 7 bases. V was pared by 0 bases and J by 7 bases, with 3 bases of the junction left unmatched. Germline CDR1 reads SEHNR; CDR2 reads FQNEAQ (reference sequence). This CDR3 contains 14 residues. Written as DNA, the CDR3 is TGTGCCAGCAGCTTAGCGGGGGGGAGGAATGAGCAGTTCTTC. This gives the protein CASSLAGGRNEQFF.

The rearrangement uses TRBV5-1 and TRBJ1-1; D may be TRBD1 (5 bases). The CDR3 is made up of 14 amino acids. Trimming cost V 6 bases and J 1 base, with 13 bases left between them. Germline V gives CDR1 SGHRS, CDR2 YFSETQ. CDR3 DNA sequence: TGCGCCAGCAACCCGCAGACAGCGAACACTGAAGCTTTCTTT. Protein: CASNPQTANTEAFF.

This clone was counted once. The chain links TRBV25-1 to TRBJ2-4; perhaps TRBD2 as D (6 bases). The ends were cut back, 2 bases at V and 6 bases at J, with 14 bases in the middle. The CDR3 is 15 residues long. Germline V gives CDR1 MGHDK, CDR2 SYGVNS. The CDR3 here is CASSEADGGINIQYF. In DNA form, the CDR3 reads TGTGCCAGCAGTGAAGCGGATGGGGGGATAAACATTCAGTACTTC.

The rearrangement links TRBV2 to TRBJ2-7, with D possibly being TRBD2 (5 bases). Trimming removed 6 bases from V and 3 bases from J, with 12 bases in between. Germline V CDR1 and CDR2: SNHLY, FYNNEI. The CDR3 loop spans 13 amino acids. CDR3 sequence: CASSLDGNYEQYF. The CDR3 nucleotides read TGTGCCAGCAGCCTGGACGGGAACTACGAGCAGTACTTC.

This chain links TRBV6-5 with TRBJ1-2; 8 bases agree with TRBD1. The CDR3 is 14 amino acids. V lost 7 bases and J lost 1; bases outside the gene matches: 5. Germline CDR1 is MNHEY and CDR2 is SVGAGI. CDR3 residues: CASKDRGLNYGYTF. CDR3 in DNA: TGTGCCAGCAAAGACAGGGGCCTTAACTATGGCTACACCTTC.

The V call is TRBV7-2, the J call TRBJ1-6; 10 bases match TRBD1. J lost 10 bases, V lost 4 bases, and 10 bases had no gene match. Germline V lookup: CDR1 SGHTA, CDR2 FQGNSA. This CDR3 comprises 16 residues. CDR3: CASSSKRQGAVSPLHF. The DNA for the CDR3 is TGTGCCAGCAGCTCGAAGAGACAGGGGGCGGTCTCACCCCTCCACTTT.

This clone was recorded only once. This chain joins TRBV6-5 and TRBJ1-2, with 9 bases matching TRBD1. The germline V gene has CDR1 MNHEY and CDR2 SVGAGI. This CDR3 has 14 residues. V dropped 5 bases and J dropped 7; count of bases not matched to a gene: 8. DNA for the CDR3: TGTGCCAGCAGTCTCCCGGGACAGGGCAGTGGCTACACCTTC. It translates to CASSLPGQGSGYTF.

This clone was recorded once. The chain combines TRBV6-4 with TRBJ1-1; 7 bases agree with TRBD1. This CDR3 is 11 amino acids long. J was trimmed by 6 bases and V by 5 bases; bases with no gene match: 0. CDR1 is MRHNA and CDR2 is SNTAGT in the germline V gene. CDR3 sequence (DNA): TGTGCCAGCAGTCAGGGGGCTGAAGCTTTCTTT. Translated, it gives CASSQGAEAFF.

This chain uses TRBV5-4 with TRBJ2-5; 8 nucleotides agree with TRBD2. This CDR3 has 15 amino acids. Germline CDR1 is SGHNT and CDR2 is YYREEE (reference sequence). The junction had 3 bases not matched to a gene; V was cut back by 0 bases and J by 2 bases. The CDR3 DNA follows: TGTGCCAGCAGCTTGGGACTAGCGAGGCAAGAGACCCAGTACTTC. Its protein is CASSLGLARQETQYF.

This clone was detected a few times. The sample contains more than one DNA sequence encoding this CDR3. The rearrangement joins TRBV2 to TRBJ1-2; D is unclear. V gave up 4 bases and J gave up 4 bases, with 10 bases separating them. CDR1 is SNHLY, CDR2 FYNNEI, per germline. The CDR3 totals 13 residues. For the CDR3, the DNA is TGTGCCAGCAGTGTTCGGGGAGGCTATGGCTACACCTTC. Its protein is CASSVRGGYGYTF.

The chain combines TRBV19 with TRBJ2-1; possible D gene TRBD2, 5 bases. CDR3 length: 15 amino acids. CDR1 is LNHDA and CDR2 is SQIVND in the germline V gene (reference sequence). V lost 8 bases and J 0 bases, leaving 14 bases between the germline ends. CDR3 bases: TGTGCCAGTTCCCCGGGGTATAGCTCCTACAATGAGCAGTTCTTC. Its protein is CASSPGYSSYNEQFF.

This clone showed up just once. The chain joins TRBV5-1 to TRBJ2-5; 10 nucleotides line up with TRBD2. There are 16 residues in the CDR3. Trimming at V came to 2 bases and at J to 2 bases, leaving 6 bases not matched to a gene. From germline, CDR1 is SGHRS and CDR2 YFSETQ. The CDR3 spells CASSLGLLAGQETQYF. Here the CDR3 DNA reads TGCGCCAGCAGCTTAGGCCTACTAGCGGGGCAAGAGACCCAGTACTTC. The full variable domain, rest sourced from reference TRBV5-1 and TRBJ2-5, is KAGVTQTPRYLIKTRGQQVTLSCSPISGHRSVSWYQQTPGQGLQFLFEYFSETQRNKGNFPGRFSGRQFSNSRSEMNVSTLELGDSALYLCASSLGLLAGQETQYFGPGTRLLVL.

The V and J genes are TRBV11-3 and TRBJ2-7; TRBD2 agrees at 10 bases. With 4 bases clipped from V and 12 bases from J, the junction kept 21 bases outside the gene matches. The germline gives CDR1 SGHNT, CDR2 YENEEA. The CDR3 loop spans 17 amino acids. CDR3 sequence (DNA): TGTGCCAGCAGCTCACCGCGCCAGTCTAGCGGGGGTGGTTTGGGGTACGTC. This gives the protein CASSSPRQSSGGGLGYV.

CDR3 residues: CASSPRAGNRYTEAFF. The CDR3 nucleotides read TGCGCCAGCAGCCCACGGGCTGGAAACAGGTACACTGAAGCTTTCTTT. The V and J genes are TRBV4-1 and TRBJ1-1; a weak D match, TRBD1 (5 bases). Trimming cost V 4 bases and J 3 bases, with 18 bases left between them. CDR1 is MGHRA, CDR2 YSYEKL, per germline. This CDR3 contains 16 residues.

The rearrangement links TRBV7-2 to TRBJ1-5; maybe TRBD1 (5 bases). Germline CDR1 is SGHTA and CDR2 is FQGNSA. V lost 0 bases to trimming and J lost 5 bases, with 11 bases between them. The CDR3 contains 15 residues. The CDR3 nucleotides are TGTGCCAGCAGCTTAGCGCCCGGGGGGTATCAGCCCCAGCATTTT. It specifies CASSLAPGGYQPQHF.

The rearrangement links TRBV24-1 to TRBJ1-2; D perhaps matches TRBD1 (5 bases). Looked up from germline, CDR1 is KGHDR and CDR2 is SFDVKD. Trimming removed 4 bases at V and 8 bases at J, with 22 bases between. The CDR3 consists of 16 residues. The CDR3 protein is CATSDGSHFPGYGYTF. The CDR3 DNA follows: TGTGCCACCAGTGACGGGTCGCACTTTCCAGGGTACGGCTACACCTTC.

The V gene is TRBV12-2, the J gene TRBJ1-4. TRBV12-2 is assigned pseudogene status. The CDR3 length is 16 residues. The CDR3 coding sequence is TGTGCAAGTCGCTTCAGGACTCTCCAAGGACCGGAAAAACTGTTTTTT. It specifies CASRFRTLQGPEKLFF.

This clone was seen a single time. The gene calls are TRBV5-4 and TRBJ2-2; 8 positions agree with TRBD1. The CDR3 runs 15 residues. From germline, CDR1 is SGHNT and CDR2 YYREEE (reference sequence). V shed 4 bases, J shed 3 bases, and the junction held 5 bases outside the gene matches. CDR3 in amino acids: CASSQGAADTGELFF. CDR3 DNA sequence: TGTGCCAGCAGCCAGGGGGCCGCGGACACCGGGGAGCTGTTTTTT.

J is TRBJ1-2 and V is TRBV15, with D perhaps matching TRBD1 (6 bases). The germline V gene encodes CDR1 LNHNV and CDR2 YYDKDF (reference sequence). The CDR3 is made up of 16 amino acids. V lost 0 bases and J lost 5, with 16 bases in between. CDR3 DNA: TGTGCCACCAGCAGAGATGGGAAGGGGGTAGGATATGGCTACACCTTC. Residues: CATSRDGKGVGYGYTF.

This clone was recorded once. The V call is TRBV11-2, the J call TRBJ2-2, with D uncertain. V was pared by 4 bases and J by 1 base, with 10 bases between. The CDR3 is made up of 15 amino acids. Per the germline V gene, CDR1 is SGHAT and CDR2 is FQNNGV. For the CDR3, the DNA is TGTGCCAGCAGCTATCGACAACAGAACACCGGGGAGCTGTTTTTT. The encoded protein is CASSYRQQNTGELFF.

This clone was seen more than once but under ten times. The chain combines TRBV6-5 with TRBJ1-2; possibly TRBD1 for D (6 bases). V lost 5 bases to trimming and J lost 2 bases, with 15 bases between them. CDR1 is MNHEY, CDR2 SVGAGI, per germline. The CDR3 has 15 amino acids. The CDR3 is CASSKFPQGNYGYTF. In nucleotides, the CDR3 is TGTGCCAGCAGTAAATTCCCACAGGGAAACTATGGCTACACCTTC.

This rearrangement joins TRBV13 to TRBJ2-3; 8 bases match TRBD2. Germline assignment: CDR1 PRHDT and CDR2 FYEKMQ (reference sequence). The CDR3 has 14 residues. After removal of 5 bases from V and 1 base from J, the junction contained 2 bases not matched to a gene. The DNA for the CDR3 is TGTGCCAGCAGCAAACTAGCGGGCACAGATACGCAGTATTTT. Residues: CASSKLAGTDTQYF.

Points on this clone: Other DNA sequences within the sample encode an identical CDR3. The chain recombines TRBV19 with TRBJ1-1; no reliable D call. V lost 1 base and J 6 bases, leaving 6 bases between the germline ends. The germline gives CDR1 LNHDA, CDR2 SQIVND (reference sequence). This CDR3 contains 12 residues. CDR3 DNA: TGTGCCAGTAGTATAGGTGGAGCTGAAGCTTTCTTT. Translation: CASSIGGAEAFF.

This chain uses TRBV11-2 with TRBJ2-2, with 8 bases lining up with TRBD2. Germline CDR1 is SGHAT and CDR2 is FQNNGV. The CDR3 runs 19 residues. V shed 5 bases, J shed 9 bases, and the junction held 23 bases outside the gene matches. In nucleotides, the CDR3 is TGTGCCAGCAGCCCACTCGGGCTAGCGGGTCTCCGCCGCCGCCGGGAGCTGTTTTTT. Translation gives CASSPLGLAGLRRRRELFF. Full variable domain (missing parts from reference TRBV11-2 and TRBJ2-2): EAGVAQSPRYKIIEKRQSVAFWCNPISGHATLYWYQQILGQGPKLLIQFQNNGVVDDSQLPKDRFSAERLKGVDSTLKIQPAKLEDSAVYLCASSPLGLAGLRRRRELFFGEGSRLTVL.

The chain is built from TRBV19 and TRBJ1-2; no clear D. V lost 5 bases, J lost 0 bases, and 16 bases lay in between. This CDR3 contains 16 residues. Germline loops: CDR1 LNHDA, CDR2 SQIVND (reference sequence). The CDR3 sequence is CASSSLDGLANYGYTF. CDR3 DNA: TGTGCCAGTAGTTCCTTGGATGGCCTAGCTAACTATGGCTACACCTTC.

This sequence joins TRBV27 and TRBJ1-6; TRBD1 matches 8 bases. The germline CDR1 and CDR2 sequences are MNHEY and SMNVEV (reference sequence). Trimming took 5 bases from V and 4 from J; bases not matched to a gene: 7. The CDR3 sequence is 16 residues long. Here the CDR3 reads CASSPRTGTYNSPLHF. CDR3 in DNA: TGTGCCAGCAGTCCGCGGACAGGGACTTATAATTCACCCCTCCACTTT.

The chain is built from TRBV7-9 and TRBJ2-5; unclear D gene. The CDR3 contains 14 residues. CDR1 is SEHNR, CDR2 FQNEAQ, per germline (reference sequence). Trimming took off 5 bases at V and 2 bases at J, with 12 bases between the two ends. CDR3 DNA: TGTGCCAGCAGCCTCCAGTCGTGGCAAGAGACCCAGTACTTC. Translation gives CASSLQSWQETQYF.